A single TCR beta chain is shown here with its context. Its specificity is unknown. The template was RNA from unsorted bulk tissue. More than 3 cm separated this lung sample from the edge of the tumor. This sample is drawn from a study of tumor and adjacent non-tumor tissue in lung cancer. Overall study context: Each sample yielded approximately 4 million productive TCRbeta reads on average.

The V end lost 0 bases, the J end lost 8 bases, and 11 bases lay between the germline ends. The CDR3 loop spans 13 amino acids. The germline gives CDR1 SGHNT, CDR2 YENEEA. Study-level results: Compared with tumor, normal lung showed significantly lower TCR diversity. In normal lung, the top 100 clones were significantly more dominant than in tumor.

A modified ARM-PCR protocol with three rounds of nested PCR amplified TCRbeta. TCRdb reanalysed the multiplex PCR reads using MiXCR and keeps one entry per CDR3 protein. The repertoire holds 100,000 or so distinct CDR3 sequences, with 65% as singletons. The sequence was collected from a man aged 25 to 40 with non-small cell lung cancer. Sequencing was done on a sample of distant non-tumor lung tissue. The genes are TRBV11-3 and TRBJ2-7, with D possibly TRBD1 on 5 matching bases. The CDR3: CASSLDVLDKQYF. The CDR3 bases are TGTGCCAGCAGCTTAGACGTATTGGACAAGCAGTACTTC.